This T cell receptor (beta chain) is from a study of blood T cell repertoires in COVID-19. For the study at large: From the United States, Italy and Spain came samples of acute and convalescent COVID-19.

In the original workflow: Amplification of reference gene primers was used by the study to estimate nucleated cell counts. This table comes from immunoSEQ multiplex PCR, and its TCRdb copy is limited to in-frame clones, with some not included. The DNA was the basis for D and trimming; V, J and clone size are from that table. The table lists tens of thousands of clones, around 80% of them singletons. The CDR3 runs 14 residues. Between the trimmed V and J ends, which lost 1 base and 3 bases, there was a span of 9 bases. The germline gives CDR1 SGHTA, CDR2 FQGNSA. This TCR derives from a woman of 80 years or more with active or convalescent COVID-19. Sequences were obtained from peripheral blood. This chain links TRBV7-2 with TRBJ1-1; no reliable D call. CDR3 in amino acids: CASSLEAGDTEAFF. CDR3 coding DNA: TGTGCCAGCAGCTTAGAAGCCGGAGACACTGAAGCTTTCTTT. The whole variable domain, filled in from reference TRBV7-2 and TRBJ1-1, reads GAGVSQSPSNKVTEKGKDVELRCDPISGHTALYWYRQSLGQGLEFLIYFQGNSAPDKSGLPSDRFSAERTGGSVSTLTIQRTQQEDSAVYLCASSLEAGDTEAFFGQGTRLTVV.